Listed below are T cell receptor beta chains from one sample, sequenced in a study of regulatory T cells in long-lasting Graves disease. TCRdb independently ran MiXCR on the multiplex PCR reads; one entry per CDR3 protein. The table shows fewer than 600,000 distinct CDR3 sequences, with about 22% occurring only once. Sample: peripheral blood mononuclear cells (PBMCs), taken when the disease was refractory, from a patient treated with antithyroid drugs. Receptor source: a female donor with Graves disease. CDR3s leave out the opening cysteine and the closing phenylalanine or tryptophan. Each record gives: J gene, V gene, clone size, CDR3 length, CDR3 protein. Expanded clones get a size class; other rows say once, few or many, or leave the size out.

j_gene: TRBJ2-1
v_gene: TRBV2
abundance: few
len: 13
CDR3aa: ATGSGSGTYNEQF

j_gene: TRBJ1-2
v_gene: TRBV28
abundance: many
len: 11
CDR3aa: ASSDGQGHGYT

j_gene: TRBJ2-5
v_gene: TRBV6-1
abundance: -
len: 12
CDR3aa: ASTRDGVQETQY

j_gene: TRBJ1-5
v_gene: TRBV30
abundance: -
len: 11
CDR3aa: AWSRDTNQPQH

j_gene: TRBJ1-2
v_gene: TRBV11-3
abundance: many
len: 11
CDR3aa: ASSTQAGYGYT

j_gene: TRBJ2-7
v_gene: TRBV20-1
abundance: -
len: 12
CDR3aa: SARSRVTNYEQY

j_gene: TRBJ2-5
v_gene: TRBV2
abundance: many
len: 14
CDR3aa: ASSEVEGGGQETQY

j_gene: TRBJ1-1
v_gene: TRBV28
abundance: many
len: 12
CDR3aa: ATRARGKDTEAF

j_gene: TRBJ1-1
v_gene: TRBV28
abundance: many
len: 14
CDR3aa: ASSLPGALRDTEAF

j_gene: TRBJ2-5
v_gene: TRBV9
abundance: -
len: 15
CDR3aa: ASSESVAGVIFETQY

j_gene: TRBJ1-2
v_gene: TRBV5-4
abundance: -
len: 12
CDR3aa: ASSLAGTPKGYT

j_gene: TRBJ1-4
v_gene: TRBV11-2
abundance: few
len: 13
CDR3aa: ASGHFGEANEKLF

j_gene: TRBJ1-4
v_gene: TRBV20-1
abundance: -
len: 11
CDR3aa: SAPLGVREKLF

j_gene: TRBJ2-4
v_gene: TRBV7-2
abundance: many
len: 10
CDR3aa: ASALAKNIQY

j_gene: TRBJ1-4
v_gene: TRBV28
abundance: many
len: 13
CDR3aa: ASSLLVGTNEKLF

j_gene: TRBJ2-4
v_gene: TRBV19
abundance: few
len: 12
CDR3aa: ASSPSRGHDIQY

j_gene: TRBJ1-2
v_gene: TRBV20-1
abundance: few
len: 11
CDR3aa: SASGEANYGYT

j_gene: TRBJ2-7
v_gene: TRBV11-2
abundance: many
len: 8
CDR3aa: ASSHYEQY

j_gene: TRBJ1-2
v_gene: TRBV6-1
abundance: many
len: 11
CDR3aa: ASSDGSHYGYT

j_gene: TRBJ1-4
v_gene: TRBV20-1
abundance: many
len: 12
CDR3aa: SARDIQDTQKLF

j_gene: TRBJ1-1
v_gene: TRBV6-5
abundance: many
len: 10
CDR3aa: ASSYAGEKAF

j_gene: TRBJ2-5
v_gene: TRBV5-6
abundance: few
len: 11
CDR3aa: ASSRRWGETQY

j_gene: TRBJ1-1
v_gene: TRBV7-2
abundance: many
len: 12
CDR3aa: ASSLLPENTEAF

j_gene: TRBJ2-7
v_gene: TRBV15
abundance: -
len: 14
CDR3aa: ATSGTPGQGGYEQY

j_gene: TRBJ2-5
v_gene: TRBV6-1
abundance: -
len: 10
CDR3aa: ASYRAGETQY

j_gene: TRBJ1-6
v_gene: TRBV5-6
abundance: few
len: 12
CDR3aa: ASSLTSRDSPLH

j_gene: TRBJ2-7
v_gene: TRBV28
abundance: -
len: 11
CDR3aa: ATAGTGSHEQY